This TCR beta chain was sequenced during a study of T cell responses to AZD1222 COVID-19 vaccine. Study results and caveats: Spike-spanning, vaccine-associated CD4 TCRs were dominant at 160-218 and 743-854. With two AZD1222 doses given, Spike-specific TCR breadth and depth both rose.

CDR3 length: 15 residues. Turning to this clone: The antigen is undetermined.

Produced via immunoSEQ multiplex PCR; TCRdb's table is partial and in-frame only. The sample records some 110,000 clones, 88% being singletons. This sample comprised peripheral blood, obtained on day 0 of AZD1222 vaccination. This TCR was sampled from an adult in good health. The chain couples TRBV21-1 to TRBJ1-5; the table names TRBD1, a call not compared with the DNA. TRBV21-1 is tagged as a pseudogene. The CDR3 DNA reads as TGTGCCAGCAGCAAAATGGGCAGGGGAACACAGCCCCAGCATTTT. This translates into CASSKMGRGTQPQHF.